A single sample gave rise to the 32 T cell receptor beta chains below, sequenced in a study of Graves' ophthalmopathy and Graves' hyperthyroidism. Amplification from RNA transcripts yielded the TCR beta CDR3 regions. HTBI-primed RT-PCR formed the first round, and a multiplex PCR formed the second. MiXCR, run by TCRdb on the multiplex PCR reads, gives a single entry per CDR3 protein. In the table there are 580,000 or so distinct CDR3 sequences, just under 40% of which are singletons. Source material: peripheral blood or thyroid tissue (not recorded which). These receptors all stem from an adult man with Graves' hyperthyroidism.

Remarks on this clonotype: It may be a read error: a sequence one base away is much more abundant. The chain links TRBV6-5 to TRBJ2-7; 7 bases match TRBD2. This CDR3 is built from 12 residues. CDR1 is MNHEY and CDR2 is SVGAGI in the germline V gene. CDR3 residues: CASRGGSYERYF. The CDR3 bases are TGTGCCAGCAGGGGAGGGTCCTACGAGCGGTACTTC.

This clonotype was detected only a few times. The rearrangement links TRBV27 to TRBJ2-7; 12 positions match TRBD2. Trimming removed 2 bases from V and 2 bases from J; junction bases left unmatched: 7. The length of the CDR3 is 17 residues. CDR1 is MNHEY, CDR2 SMNVEV, per germline (reference sequence). DNA of the CDR3: TGTGCCAGCAGTTTAGGGAACCGACTAGCGGGAGCCTACGAGCAGTACTTC. This encodes CASSLGNRLAGAYEQYF.

In its sample, this clonotype was seen many times. The chain joins TRBV5-8 to TRBJ2-5; perhaps TRBD2 as D (6 bases). V was cut by 4 bases and J by 9 bases, with 16 bases left in between. Germline V gene data show CDR1 as SGHTS and CDR2 as YDEGEE. CDR3 length: 13 amino acids. CDR3 region: CASSPEGSGAQYF. The CDR3 nucleotides are TGTGCCAGCAGCCCGGAAGGGTCGGGAGCCCAGTACTTC. Full variable domain (outside the CDR3, taken from reference TRBV5-8 and TRBJ2-5): EAGVTQSPTHLIKTRGQQATLRCSPISGHTSVYWYQQALGLGLQFLLWYDEGEERNRGNFPPRFSGRQFPNYSSELNVNALELEDSALYLCASSPEGSGAQYFGPGTRLLVL.

This clonotype was detected ten times or more. The chain uses TRBV10-3 and TRBJ1-1, with 8 bases that match TRBD1. The CDR3 has 14 amino acids. V was pared by 2 bases and J by 4 bases, with 3 bases of the junction left unmatched. Germline CDR1 reads ENHRY; CDR2 reads SYGVKD. The CDR3 DNA follows: TGTGCCATCAGTGAGGGACAGGGAACCACTGAAGCTTTCTTT. This codes for CAISEGQGTTEAFF.

This clonotype has ten or more counts. This chain connects TRBV7-9 to TRBJ2-7; 7 nucleotides line up with TRBD2. The CDR3 runs 14 residues. Germline assignment: CDR1 SEHNR and CDR2 FQNEAQ (reference sequence). V gave up 4 bases and J gave up 2 bases; unmatched junction bases: 5. The CDR3 sequence is CASSSTSATYEQYF. The CDR3 nucleotides read TGTGCCAGCAGCTCCACTAGCGCAACCTACGAGCAGTACTTC.

This clonotype was counted at least ten times. CDR3 residues: CATSGAGGSSYEQYF. For the CDR3, the DNA is TGTGCCACCAGTGGCGCAGGGGGCAGCTCCTACGAGCAGTACTTC. The chain carries TRBV24-1 and TRBJ2-7, with TRBD1 matching over 8 bases. The CDR3 has 15 residues. Germline CDR1 KGHDR, CDR2 SFDVKD. V lost 5 bases to trimming and J lost 0 bases; unmatched junction nucleotides: 5.

To note about this clonotype: This may be a read error, as it is one base from a much larger clone. This chain connects TRBV24-1 to TRBJ2-7, with TRBD2 identical over 11 bases. This CDR3 region has 14 residues. CDR1 is KGHDR and CDR2 is SFDVKD in the germline V gene. The ends lost 12 bases at V and 3 bases at J; junction bases unmatched: 9. CDR3 nucleotides: TGTGCCTGGAGTGTACTAGCGGGGGTCTACGAGCAGTACTTC. This codes for CAWSVLAGVYEQYF.

The gene calls are TRBV15 and TRBJ1-6; no definite D call. Germline values: CDR1 LNHNV, CDR2 YYDKDF (reference sequence). The CDR3 has 13 residues. Trimming stripped 5 bases from V and 6 bases from J, with 8 bases between. The chain's CDR3 is CATSGVGNSPLHF. The CDR3, as DNA: TGTGCCACCAGCGGGGTTGGTAATTCACCCCTCCACTTT.

The chain combines TRBV2 with TRBJ2-7; D may be TRBD1 or TRBD2 (7 bases each). V gave up 7 bases and J gave up 2 bases, with 18 bases separating them. Germline V lookup: CDR1 SNHLY, CDR2 FYNNEI. The CDR3 extends over 15 amino acids. CDR3 nucleotide sequence: TGTGCCAGCACGGCGAGCAGGGGGAGGGCCTACGAGCAGTACTTC. This translates into CASTASRGRAYEQYF.

V gene TRBV7-8 combines with J gene TRBJ2-7; tentative D call: TRBD1 (6 bases). Gene TRBJ2-1 matches the end of the DNA better, so the J call may be wrong. From germline, CDR1 is SGHVS and CDR2 FQNEAQ. This CDR3 has 18 residues. CDR3 sequence (DNA): TGTGCCAGCAGCGACAGAGTCAGGGTTCAGGGGTCCTACAATGAGCAGTTCTTC. Translating gives CASSDRVRVQGSYNEQFF.

Ten or more counts support this clonotype. V usage is TRBV7-3 and J usage is TRBJ2-5; D not certain. The V end lost 1 base, the J end lost 4 bases, and 7 bases lay between the germline ends. Germline-derived CDR1 and CDR2 are SGHTA and FQGTGA. The CDR3 consists of 13 residues. CDR3 coding DNA: TGTGCCAGCAGCTTAAGTAGTCGAGAGACCCAGTACTTC. Translating it yields CASSLSSRETQYF.

The chain uses TRBV2 and TRBJ2-5; 9 bases fit TRBD2. The CDR3 contains 15 residues. The V and J ends lost 3 bases and 2 bases, in that order; junction bases with no gene match: 4. Germline V gives CDR1 SNHLY, CDR2 FYNNEI. CDR3 loop: CASSDMLAGQETQYF. DNA of the CDR3: TGTGCCAGCAGTGATATGCTAGCGGGGCAAGAGACCCAGTACTTC.

For this clonotype: The CDR3 ends on some other residue instead of the conserved phenylalanine or tryptophan, so this is likely a read error. The DNA is left out, because the CDR3 cannot be placed on it with certainty; the CDR3 is given as TCRdb lists it. The genes are TRBV5-5 and TRBJ2-5; TRBD2, the table's D call, was not compared with the DNA. Germline V gene data show CDR1 as SGHKS and CDR2 as YYEKEE (reference sequence). The CDR3 numbers 10 amino acids, ends counted. The CDR3 spells CASSFSGLAG.

The CDR3 sequence is CASSLPGRGQETQYF. The CDR3 bases are TGTGCCAGCAGCTTACCCGGTCGGGGGCAAGAGACCCAGTACTTC. The chain uses TRBV7-8 and TRBJ2-5, with D maybe TRBD2 (6 bases). The V end lost 2 bases, the J end lost 2 bases, and 12 bases lay between the germline ends. In germline, CDR1 is SGHVS, CDR2 FQNEAQ. The CDR3 has 15 residues.

This clonotype was counted at least ten times. This rearrangement joins TRBV9 to TRBJ1-4; D unresolved. The CDR3 runs 13 residues. The V end lost 3 bases, the J end lost 4 bases, and 7 bases lay between the germline ends. Germline CDR1 reads SGDLS; CDR2 reads YYNGEE. In DNA, the CDR3 is TGTGCCAGCAGCGAGTCCGATAATGAAAAACTGTTTTTT. Protein: CASSESDNEKLFF.

This clonotype was detected many times. The rearrangement uses TRBV5-8 and TRBJ1-4; TRBD1 matches at 9 bases. V lost 5 bases to trimming and J lost 10 bases; unmatched junction nucleotides: 9. Germline loops: CDR1 SGHTS, CDR2 YDEGEE. The CDR3 spans 14 residues. The CDR3 spells CASSDRTGVGKLFF. As DNA, the CDR3 is TGTGCCAGCAGTGATAGGACAGGGGTCGGAAAACTGTTTTTT.

This chain links TRBV20-1 with TRBJ1-5; D remains ambiguous. V shed 3 bases and J shed 3 bases, with 9 bases lying between them. CDR1 DFQATT and CDR2 SNEGSKA come from the germline V gene (reference sequence). The CDR3 extends over 13 amino acids. For the CDR3, the DNA is TGCAGTGCTAGGGAGCTTAACAATCAGCCCCAGCATTTT. As protein: CSARELNNQPQHF.

This clonotype showed up many times. The chain has TRBV29-1 and TRBJ2-7; possibly TRBD1 for D (6 bases). Trimming stripped 6 bases from V and 7 bases from J, with 28 bases between. The CDR3 runs 16 residues. Germline-derived CDR1 and CDR2 are SQVTM and ANQGSEA. CDR3 loop: CSVGFPGHGISGEQYF. The CDR3, as DNA: TGCAGCGTAGGATTCCCGGGACATGGGATCTCGGGGGAGCAGTACTTC.

This clonotype was counted at least ten times. V is TRBV6-5 and J is TRBJ1-6; D may be TRBD1 (5 bases). This CDR3 has 13 residues. The V end was cut by 7 bases, the J end by 10 bases, with 14 bases between. Looked up from germline, CDR1 is MNHEY and CDR2 is SVGAGI. The CDR3 sequence is CASTQGWGSPLHF. The CDR3 DNA sequence: TGTGCCAGCACCCAAGGGTGGGGGTCACCCCTCCACTTT.

This clonotype was counted between two and nine times. The chain carries TRBV28 and TRBJ2-7; D perhaps matches TRBD1 (6 bases). V lost 8 bases and J 0 bases, leaving 14 bases between the germline ends. This CDR3 is built from 14 residues. From germline, CDR1 is MDHEN and CDR2 SYDVKM. CDR3: CASCQGISSYEQYF. The CDR3 DNA is TGTGCCAGCTGCCAGGGGATAAGCTCCTACGAGCAGTACTTC.

Written as DNA, the CDR3 is TGCAGCGTTGAAGTCACCGGAGAGGGTTGGCTCTATGGCTACACCTTC. Its protein product is CSVEVTGEGWLYGYTF. The chain combines TRBV29-1 with TRBJ1-2, with no clear D. The CDR3 has 16 amino acids. CDR1 is SQVTM, CDR2 ANQGSEA, per germline. V gave up 1 base and J gave up 4 bases, with 19 bases separating them.

The table lists this clonotype with many counts. The V gene is TRBV7-9, the J gene TRBJ2-7; D possibly matches TRBD1 or TRBD2 (5 bases each). CDR3 size: 13 residues. V shed 4 bases and J shed 3 bases, with 10 bases lying between them. Germline-derived CDR1 and CDR2 are SEHNR and FQNEAQ (reference sequence). The CDR3 DNA sequence: TGTGCCAGCAGCTACATGGGGGACTACGAGCAGTACTTC. It yields the protein CASSYMGDYEQYF.

The V gene is TRBV19, the J gene TRBJ1-5; 7 positions agree with TRBD1. Germline-derived CDR1 and CDR2 are LNHDA and SQIVND (reference sequence). The trim removed 5 bases at V and 4 bases at J, leaving 8 bases unmatched. This CDR3 has 15 residues. Here the CDR3 reads CASSGTGTANQPQHF. The CDR3 nucleotides read TGTGCCAGTAGTGGAACCGGGACAGCAAATCAGCCCCAGCATTTT.

This clonotype occurred many times. This chain links TRBV29-1 with TRBJ2-5; D gene unclear. CDR3 length: 13 amino acids. Germline V gene sequence: CDR1 SQVTM, CDR2 ANQGSEA. Trimming stripped 0 bases from V and 3 bases from J, with 8 bases between. Here the CDR3 DNA reads TGCAGCGTTGAAGAGGCCCACGAAGAGACCCAGTACTTC. This codes for CSVEEAHEETQYF.

There are many counts of this clonotype. This chain connects TRBV6-1 to TRBJ2-7; no definite D call. There are 14 residues in the CDR3. The V gene lost 1 base and the J gene lost 0 bases, with 7 bases spanning the gap. Per germline, CDR1 MNHNS and CDR2 SASEGT. CDR3 in amino acids: CASSEGRSSYEQYF. CDR3 nucleotides: TGTGCCAGCAGTGAAGGCAGAAGCTCCTACGAGCAGTACTTC.

A note on this clonotype: This may come from a read error, since a much larger clone is one base off. This chain joins TRBV2 and TRBJ1-1; no clear D gene. Germline loops: CDR1 SNHLY, CDR2 FYNNEI. The CDR3 extends over 14 amino acids. CDR3 sequence reads: CATSEETWNTEAFF. In nucleotides, the CDR3 is TGTGCCACCAGTGAAGAGACATGGAACACTGAAGCTTTCTTT.

There are many counts of this clonotype. The chain links TRBV7-9 to TRBJ2-7; weak D call: TRBD2 (6 bases). Germline V gives CDR1 SEHNR, CDR2 FQNEAQ (reference sequence). Trimming shortened V by 5 bases and J by 6 bases, and 11 bases separated the two germline ends. The CDR3 runs 12 residues. The CDR3 DNA follows: TGTGCCAGCAGCGATAGCGGCCTCGAGCAGTACTTC. Residues: CASSDSGLEQYF.

Remarks on this clonotype: A junction boundary mismatches the germline segment, possibly from a read error. This chain connects TRBV10-3 to TRBJ1-3, with no clear D. Per germline, CDR1 ENHRY and CDR2 SYGVKD. The CDR3 totals 18 residues. As DNA, the CDR3 is TGTGCCAGCAGTTACCCGCGGTCGATGGGTTCGTTTGGAAACACCATATATTTT. Its translation: CASSYPRSMGSFGNTIYF.

Points on this clonotype: This may be a read error: a much more frequent sequence differs by one nucleotide. This chain joins TRBV10-3 and TRBJ1-1; 9 bases are a match to TRBD1. This CDR3 contains 12 residues. Germline values: CDR1 ENHRY, CDR2 SYGVKD. The CDR3 region has the DNA TGTGCCAGCAGTGAAGCGAGGGACAGGGCTTCCTTT. Encoded protein: CASSEARDRASF.

The V gene is TRBV10-3, the J gene TRBJ2-5; 10 positions agree with TRBD2. The CDR3 has 15 residues. V was clipped by 6 bases and J by 2 bases; unmatched bases: 6. CDR1 and CDR2 from the germline V gene are ENHRY and SYGVKD. The CDR3 spells CAISRLAGLQETQYF. The CDR3 DNA reads as TGTGCCATCAGCCGACTAGCGGGCTTGCAAGAGACCCAGTACTTC.

This clonotype was found once. A read error may produce the germline difference seen at one junction end. The CDR3 nucleotides are TGCGCCAGCAGCTTGGAAGGGGGTGATAGCAGTCAGCCCCAGCATTTT. Amino acid sequence: CASSLEGGDSSQPQHF. V gene TRBV5-1 combines with J gene TRBJ1-5; perhaps TRBD1 as D (6 bases). Per the germline V gene, CDR1 is SGHRS and CDR2 is YFSETQ. There are 16 residues in the CDR3. Together with reference TRBV5-1 and TRBJ1-5, the CDR3 gives the full variable domain: KAGVTQTPRYLIKTRGQQVTLSCSPISGHRSVSWYQQTPGQGLQFLFEYFSETQRNKGNFPGRFSGRQFSNSRSEMNVSTLELGDSALYLCASSLEGGDSSQPQHFGDGTRLSIL.

This clonotype occurred once. The rearrangement uses TRBV2 and TRBJ2-7, with 7 bases that match TRBD2. The CDR3 is 13 residues long. Germline assignment: CDR1 SNHLY and CDR2 FYNNEI. The trim removed 8 bases at V and 6 bases at J, leaving 10 bases unmatched. CDR3 region: CASLELAFGEQYF. The CDR3 DNA reads TGTGCCAGCTTGGAACTAGCGTTCGGCGAGCAGTACTTC.